This T cell receptor (beta chain) was recovered during a study of T cell responses to AZD1222 COVID-19 vaccine. Across the whole study: Second doses at about 4 or about 12 weeks were pooled. Broader study findings: Sampling captured repertoires only after the peak T cell response. Spike-specific TCR breadth and depth rose after two AZD1222 doses. Donors, mostly white British, included more females; clonal diversity was possibly underestimated.

Profiling relied on immunoSEQ multiplex PCR, and the TCRdb table lists in-frame clones only, not all of them. The data hold about 140,000 clones, with almost 95% observed a single time. Worth noting for this clone: Its specificity is unknown.

CDR3 length: 16 residues. Trimming left V 1 base short and J 6 bases short, with 16 bases between. Looked up from germline, CDR1 is LGHDT and CDR2 is YNNKEL (reference sequence). This TCR came from an adult in good health. The source material was peripheral blood, sampled on day 0 of AZD1222 vaccination. The rearrangement uses TRBV3-1 (or the pseudogene TRBV3-2) and TRBJ2-1; D may correspond to TRBD1 or TRBD2 (5 bases each). The CDR3 DNA sequence: TGTGCCAGCAGCCAAGGGAGTGGGGGTGGCGGCAATGAGCAGTTCTTC. As protein: CASSQGSGGGGNEQFF.